One and the same sample provided the 17 T cell receptor beta chains below, sequenced in a study of T-cell memory formation after mild COVID-19. In TCRdb, the 5' RACE reads were re-called with MiXCR into one record per CDR3 protein. The table lists roughly 170,000 distinct CDR3 sequences, under 20% of them singletons. The sequenced sample consisted of PBMCs or a T cell subset sorted from them (not recorded which). Receptors originate from a man in his late teens or twenties who had mild COVID-19 (a few samples of this study predate the infection). Cell type and time point are not known.

This clonotype was seen a few times. The genes are TRBV5-1 and TRBJ2-6, with 8 bases fitting TRBD2. After removal of 3 bases from V and 0 bases from J, the junction contained 8 bases not matched to a gene. The germline gives CDR1 SGHRS, CDR2 YFSETQ. This CDR3 spans 18 amino acids. In nucleotides, the CDR3 is TGCGCCAGCAGCTCCTGGCTAGCGGGTCGCTCTGGGGCCAACGTCCTGACTTTC. Protein: CASSSWLAGRSGANVLTF.

V is TRBV5-1 and J is TRBJ2-1; D ambiguous. Trimming took off 0 bases at V and 8 bases at J, with 9 bases between the two ends. CDR1 SGHRS and CDR2 YFSETQ come from the germline V gene. The CDR3 contains 13 residues. CDR3 loop: CASSLESPDEQFF. CDR3 sequence (DNA): TGCGCCAGCAGCTTGGAGTCTCCCGATGAGCAGTTCTTC.

J is TRBJ2-5 and V is TRBV7-9; D is possibly TRBD2 (5 bases). Trimming removed 2 bases at V and 1 base at J, with 14 bases between. The germline V gene encodes CDR1 SEHNR and CDR2 FQNEAQ (reference sequence). This CDR3 comprises 16 residues. In nucleotides, the CDR3 is TGTGCCAGCAGCTTAATGCGGAGGAACGGCCAAGAGACCCAGTACTTC. Amino acid sequence: CASSLMRRNGQETQYF.

This clonotype was observed a few times. The chain is built from TRBV10-3 and TRBJ2-5; tentatively, D is TRBD1 (6 bases). Germline assignment: CDR1 ENHRY and CDR2 SYGVKD. Trimming removed 0 bases from V and 3 bases from J, with 8 bases in between. The CDR3 loop spans 14 amino acids. This CDR3 reads CAISESQGEETQYF. Here the CDR3 DNA reads TGTGCCATCAGTGAGTCACAGGGTGAAGAGACCCAGTACTTC.

Notes on this clonotype: This may stem from a read error, because a much larger clone lies one nucleotide away. The CDR3 ends on some other residue instead of the conserved phenylalanine or tryptophan, so this is likely a read error. In nucleotides, the CDR3 is TGCGCCAGCAGTGTGACAGAGACCCAGTACTTA. Amino acids: CASSVTETQYL. The chain carries TRBV10-2 and TRBJ2-5, with D unresolved. V gave up 4 bases and J gave up 4 bases, with 4 bases separating them. Germline lookup yields CDR1 WSHSY and CDR2 SAAADI. The CDR3 totals 11 residues.

The rearrangement links TRBV7-3 to TRBJ1-2; tentative D call: TRBD1 (5 bases). This CDR3 has 13 residues. V was clipped by 5 bases and J by 4 bases, with 11 bases between them. Germline V gene data show CDR1 as SGHTA and CDR2 as FQGTGA. In DNA form, the CDR3 reads TGTGCCAGCAGCCCCTCAGGGCGCTATGGCTACACCTTC. Residues: CASSPSGRYGYTF.

This clonotype was seen only a few times. This chain joins TRBV4-1 and TRBJ2-5; a possible D gene is TRBD2 (5 bases). CDR1 and CDR2 from the germline V gene are MGHRA and YSYEKL. The CDR3 is 15 residues long. V lost 1 base and J 0 bases, leaving 9 bases between the germline ends. In DNA, the CDR3 is TGCGCCAGCAGCCAAGTTCCGGGATACCAAGAGACCCAGTACTTC. It is translated as CASSQVPGYQETQYF.

The chain is built from TRBV12-5 and TRBJ2-1; TRBD1 matches at 8 bases. Germline V CDR1 and CDR2: LGHNT, FRNRAP. This CDR3 has 16 residues. Trimming took 7 bases from V and 2 from J; bases not matched to a gene: 10. The DNA for the CDR3 is TGTGCTAGTGCCAAGACGGGACAGGCAACCTACAATGAGCAGTTCTTC. Encoded protein: CASAKTGQATYNEQFF.

The table lists this clonotype with many counts. The chain employs TRBV12-3 or TRBV12-4 and TRBJ2-1; D gene unclear. Trimming took off 8 bases at V and 11 bases at J, with 13 bases between the two ends. The CDR3 is 11 amino acids. This chain's CDR3 is CASAGRTKQFF. The DNA for the CDR3 is TGTGCCAGCGCCGGACGAACCAAGCAGTTCTTC.

The V call is TRBV6-2 or TRBV6-3, the J call TRBJ1-5, with TRBD1 matching over 8 bases. V shed 5 bases and J 1 base; nucleotides not matched to a gene: 7. The CDR3 is 16 amino acids. Germline CDR1 is MNHEY and CDR2 is SVGEGT. The DNA of the CDR3 is TGTGCCAGCAGTGGACGACAGGGGACCAGCAATCAGCCCCAGCATTTT. Translated, it gives CASSGRQGTSNQPQHF.

This clonotype was found a few times. The junction does not match germline at one end; this may be a read error. V gene TRBV6-6 combines with J gene TRBJ2-7; 7 bases fit TRBD2. There are 15 residues in the CDR3. Germline V lookup: CDR1 MNHNY, CDR2 SVGAGI (reference sequence). The CDR3 region is CASSYSTGGGSELYF. CDR3 nucleotide sequence: TGTGCCAGCAGTTACTCGACTGGGGGGGGAAGCGAGCTGTACTTC.

The count of this clonotype is one. The chain carries TRBV18 and TRBJ2-5; D unclear. V lost 8 bases to trimming and J lost 0 bases, with 7 bases between them. The CDR3 totals 12 residues. The germline V gene has CDR1 KGHSH and CDR2 LQKENI. The CDR3 DNA sequence: TGTGCCAGCGTATCTTACCAAGAGACCCAGTACTTC. Protein: CASVSYQETQYF.

The rearrangement joins TRBV2 to TRBJ1-6; perhaps TRBD1 as D (5 bases). V lost 6 bases and J lost 14, with 26 bases in between. Germline V gene data show CDR1 as SNHLY and CDR2 as FYNNEI. The CDR3 has 16 residues. The CDR3 loop reads CASSSIGTALGGSLHF. The CDR3 nucleotides read TGTGCCAGCAGCTCCATAGGGACGGCTCTCGGGGGATCCCTCCACTTT.

A note on this clonotype: A single base separates this from a much larger clone, so it may be a read error. Here the CDR3 DNA reads TGCGCCAGCAGCTCGGGGCCAGCTAACTATGGCTACACCTTC. Translating it yields CASSSGPANYGYTF. The chain has TRBV5-1 and TRBJ1-2, with a tentative D call TRBD1 (5 bases). V was cut by 3 bases and J by 0 bases, with 9 bases left in between. Germline CDR1 and CDR2: SGHRS and YFSETQ. The length of the CDR3 is 14 residues.

In the case of this clonotype: A much larger clonotype is one base distant, so this may be a read error. The chain uses TRBV7-2 and TRBJ2-5, with 7 bases matching TRBD2. V lost 6 bases and J lost 5; bases outside the gene matches: 9. Germline V gene lookup returns CDR1 SGHTA and CDR2 FQGNSA. The CDR3 consists of 14 residues. This chain's CDR3 is CASRFDGGRETQYF. The CDR3 nucleotides are TGTGCCAGCAGATTCGACGGGGGGAGGGAGACCCAGTACTTC.

This clonotype occurred a few times. The chain joins TRBV12-3 or TRBV12-4 to TRBJ2-5; D is uncertain. V was cut by 3 bases and J by 7 bases, with 12 bases left in between. The CDR3 is made up of 13 amino acids. Here the CDR3 reads CASSLDGPATQYF. CDR3 DNA: TGTGCCAGCAGTTTGGACGGTCCTGCGACCCAGTACTTC.

This clonotype was seen a handful of times. A single base separates this from a much larger clone, so it may be a read error. The V gene is TRBV5-1, the J gene TRBJ2-3; D uncertain. Germline loops: CDR1 SGHRS, CDR2 YFSETQ. The CDR3 contains 14 residues. V gave up 7 bases and J gave up 5 bases, with 17 bases separating them. In DNA form, the CDR3 reads TGCGCCAGCGGGGATCGGGCCCTCAAAGATACGCAGTATTTT. Its translation is CASGDRALKDTQYF.